The next 21 T cell receptor beta chains were all read from a single sample in a study of beta chain features in type 1 diabetes. Investigators reverse transcribed all isolated RNA, so they sequenced expressed TCRB transcripts. Sequencing was performed with immunoSEQ multiplex PCR; in TCRdb, only in-frame clones are kept and a portion is missing. The table records 450,000 or so clones, 11% of them present only once. The specimen was naive CD4+ T cells from blood. Receptors originate from a woman aged 18-29 years in good health.

This clone has more than one count but fewer than ten. The chain recombines TRBV7-2 with TRBJ1-4; 8 bases are shared with TRBD1. Germline CDR1 is SGHTA and CDR2 is FQGNSA. V shed 0 bases, J shed 8 bases, and the junction held 2 bases outside the gene matches. The CDR3 contains 14 residues. CDR3 sequence: CASSLAGTGEKLFF. Here the CDR3 DNA reads TGTGCCAGCAGCTTAGCGGGGACAGGAGAAAAACTGTTTTTT.

A few counts support this clone. Other DNA sequences in this specimen translate into the identical CDR3. The chain combines TRBV18 with TRBJ2-7; no reliable D call. CDR3 length equals 11 residues. CDR1 is KGHSH and CDR2 is LQKENI in the germline V gene. With 2 bases removed from V and 4 bases from J, the gap between germline ends came to 3 bases. The CDR3 nucleotides read TGTGCCAGCTCACCAGGGTACGAGCAGTACTTC. As protein: CASSPGYEQYF.

This clone turned up a few times. The chain links TRBV7-9 to TRBJ2-2, with 8 bases that match TRBD1. The CDR3 runs 15 residues. Trimming removed 5 bases from V and 6 bases from J; junction bases left unmatched: 8. Germline V gives CDR1 SEHNR, CDR2 FQNEAQ (reference sequence). The CDR3, as DNA: TGTGCCAGCAGCGATAAACGACAGGGGTCCGGGGAGCTGTTTTTT. This encodes CASSDKRQGSGELFF.

This clone has only a few counts. The rearrangement links TRBV10-3 to TRBJ2-7; the D gene is possibly TRBD1 (5 bases). In germline, CDR1 is ENHRY, CDR2 SYGVKD. This CDR3 comprises 14 residues. Between the trimmed V and J ends, which lost 3 bases and 2 bases, there was a span of 11 bases. The CDR3 bases are TGTGCCATCAGTGACAGGGTCAAGCCCTACGAGCAGTACTTC. Translation: CAISDRVKPYEQYF.

The chain couples TRBV9 to TRBJ2-3, with D possibly matching TRBD2 (5 bases). Trimming stripped 0 bases from V and 8 bases from J, with 7 bases between. CDR1 and CDR2 from the germline V gene are SGDLS and YYNGEE. The CDR3 is 12 residues long. The CDR3 sequence: CASSVGEGTQYF. The DNA for the CDR3 is TGTGCCAGCAGCGTAGGAGAGGGTACGCAGTATTTT.

The chain carries TRBV14 and TRBJ2-1; D remains unclear. There are 11 residues in the CDR3. V was pared by 4 bases and J by 8 bases, with 6 bases between. Germline lookup yields CDR1 SGHDN and CDR2 FVKESK. The CDR3 reads CASSPGHEQFF. The CDR3 DNA is TGTGCCAGCAGCCCGGGTCATGAGCAGTTCTTC.

The CDR3 DNA reads TGCGCCAGCAGCCAAGATCGGATGACCCGGCTCGAGCAGTACTTC. Amino acid sequence: CASSQDRMTRLEQYF. The chain has TRBV4-3 and TRBJ2-7; D not certain. This CDR3 is built from 15 residues. Germline V CDR1 and CDR2: LGHNA, YSLEER. V was cut by 0 bases and J by 6 bases, with 15 bases left in between.

In this sample, this clone turned up a few times. This rearrangement joins TRBV10-3 to TRBJ2-5, with 8 bases fitting TRBD2. After removal of 3 bases from V and 5 bases from J, the junction contained 8 bases not matched to a gene. The CDR3 loop spans 15 amino acids. Germline CDR1 reads ENHRY; CDR2 reads SYGVKD. The CDR3 loop is CAISDLREGRETQYF. The DNA of the CDR3 is TGTGCCATCAGTGATTTACGGGAGGGCCGGGAGACCCAGTACTTC.

The sample holds a few counts of this clone. V usage is TRBV4-2 and J usage is TRBJ2-7; 12 bases match TRBD2. The germline CDR1 and CDR2 sequences are LGHNA and YNFKEQ. Germline trimming cut 6 bases from V and 6 bases from J; bases unmatched to any gene: 15. This CDR3 has 17 residues. This chain's CDR3 is CASRQMTSGRITGEQYF. The CDR3 DNA reads as TGTGCCAGCAGGCAGATGACTAGCGGGAGAATTACGGGCGAGCAGTACTTC.

This clone was counted a few times. The genes are TRBV29-1 and TRBJ2-5, with 7 positions matching TRBD1. This CDR3 comprises 13 residues. J gave up 7 bases and V 4 bases, and 9 bases lay outside the gene matches. Germline V gives CDR1 SQVTM, CDR2 ANQGSEA. The CDR3 loop reads CSVADRPQWTQYF. The CDR3 nucleotides read TGCAGCGTTGCGGACAGGCCCCAATGGACCCAGTACTTC. Combining the CDR3 with reference TRBV29-1 and TRBJ2-5 gives the whole variable domain SAVISQKPSRDICQRGTSLTIQCQVDSQVTMMFWYRQQPGQSLTLIATANQGSEATYESGFVIDKFPISRPNLTFSTLTVSNMSPEDSSIYLCSVADRPQWTQYFGPGTRLLVL.

There are a few counts of this clone. The chain couples TRBV7-2 to TRBJ2-1; D ambiguous. Trimming took off 2 bases at V and 5 bases at J, with 7 bases between the two ends. This CDR3 region has 13 residues. Germline assignment: CDR1 SGHTA and CDR2 FQGNSA. DNA of the CDR3: TGTGCCAGCAGCTTACTGTTGGACAATGAGCAGTTCTTC. Translated, it gives CASSLLLDNEQFF.

The rearrangement uses TRBV29-1 and TRBJ1-1; D might be TRBD1 (5 bases). This CDR3 contains 13 residues. From germline, CDR1 is SQVTM and CDR2 ANQGSEA. Trimming took off 7 bases at V and 4 bases at J, with 16 bases between the two ends. CDR3 DNA: TGCAGCGACCGTCTACCCGGGGGCACTGAAGCTTTCTTT. It encodes CSDRLPGGTEAFF.

This clone was picked up a small number of times. The chain is built from TRBV29-1 and TRBJ2-2, with a tentative D call TRBD1 (6 bases). The germline V gene has CDR1 SQVTM and CDR2 ANQGSEA. This CDR3 comprises 14 residues. V dropped 4 bases and J dropped 3 bases, with 12 bases sitting between them. CDR3 DNA: TGCAGCGTTGGACAGGTACTGGACACCGGGGAGCTGTTTTTT. Its protein is CSVGQVLDTGELFF.

This clone was seen more than once but under ten times. The chain carries TRBV7-8 and TRBJ2-5; D not resolved. CDR3 length equals 12 residues. The germline V gene encodes CDR1 SGHVS and CDR2 FQNEAQ. V gave up 5 bases and J gave up 2 bases, with 6 bases separating them. This CDR3 is CASSPRQETQYF. CDR3 bases: TGTGCCAGCAGCCCGAGGCAAGAGACCCAGTACTTC. The variable domain in full, completed from reference TRBV7-8 and TRBJ2-5, reads GAGVSQSPRYKVAKRGQDVALRCDPISGHVSLFWYQQALGQGPEFLTYFQNEAQLDKSGLPSDRFFAERPEGSVSTLKIQRTQQEDSAVYLCASSPRQETQYFGPGTRLLVL.

This clone was seen more than once but under ten times. This chain links TRBV5-1 with TRBJ2-7; D unresolved. The CDR3 consists of 15 residues. Germline V gives CDR1 SGHRS, CDR2 YFSETQ. The V end was cut by 1 base, the J end by 0 bases, with 11 bases between. The CDR3 is CASSLLPASSYEQYV. As DNA, the CDR3 is TGCGCCAGCAGCTTGTTACCGGCCAGCTCCTACGAGCAGTACGTC.

This clone was picked up one time. The rearrangement links TRBV7-8 to TRBJ2-7, with D unclear. Per germline, CDR1 SGHVS and CDR2 FQNEAQ. Trimming pared 5 bases from V and 4 bases from J, leaving 12 bases between. The CDR3 contains 13 residues. The CDR3 nucleotides are TGTGCCAGCAGCCCACTGACTTCTTACGAGCAGTACGTC. Residues: CASSPLTSYEQYV.

The genes are TRBV19 and TRBJ1-4; possible D gene TRBD1, 5 bases. The CDR3 sequence is 16 residues long. The germline CDR1 and CDR2 sequences are LNHDA and SQIVND (reference sequence). Trimming removed 2 bases at V and 2 bases at J, with 12 bases between. CDR3 protein: CASSIFRERTNEKLFF. In DNA, the CDR3 is TGTGCCAGTAGTATATTCAGGGAACGGACTAATGAAAAACTGTTTTTT.

This clone has more than one count but fewer than ten. The chain carries TRBV7-9 and TRBJ2-4; D possibly corresponds to TRBD1 (5 bases). V lost 1 base to trimming and J lost 2 bases, with 9 bases between them. There are 15 residues in the CDR3. Germline assignment: CDR1 SEHNR and CDR2 FQNEAQ (reference sequence). The CDR3 sequence: CASSLGGGTKNIQYF. The CDR3 DNA reads as TGTGCCAGCAGCTTAGGGGGCGGAACCAAAAACATTCAGTACTTC.

On this clone: Other DNA sequences within the sample encode an identical CDR3. The chain employs TRBV5-1 and TRBJ2-7, with TRBD2 identical over 10 bases. CDR1 is SGHRS, CDR2 YFSETQ, per germline. CDR3 length equals 15 residues. Germline trimming cut 0 bases from V and 3 bases from J; bases unmatched to any gene: 3. For the CDR3, the DNA is TGCGCCAGCAGCTTGGGGCTAGCGGGAGTCTACGAGCAGTACTTC. As protein: CASSLGLAGVYEQYF.

This clone was seen only a few times. J is TRBJ2-7 and V is TRBV7-3; possible D gene TRBD2, 5 bases. With 3 bases removed from V and 6 bases from J, the gap between germline ends came to 12 bases. The CDR3 totals 13 residues. Germline assignment: CDR1 SGHTA and CDR2 FQGTGA. The CDR3 protein is CASSFGVSSEQYV. CDR3 DNA: TGTGCCAGCAGCTTCGGGGTGTCTAGCGAGCAGTACGTC.

This clone came up a few times. The V gene is TRBV7-2, the J gene TRBJ2-7; no clear D gene. The CDR3 totals 11 residues. From germline, CDR1 is SGHTA and CDR2 FQGNSA. V lost 5 bases and J lost 2, with 4 bases in between. The CDR3 loop is CASSGTYEQYF. The DNA of the CDR3 is TGTGCCAGCAGCGGTACCTACGAGCAGTACTTC.